This T cell receptor beta chain was identified during a study of early T cells in non-severe SARS-CoV-2 infection. Overall study: Sequenced material consisted of bulk RNA (from unsorted whole blood), and chains were unpaired. Study-wide results and caveats: A preference for anti-spike CD8 responses marked VDJdb matching, which missed private and CD4 specificities.

This CDR3 comprises 17 residues. Looked up from germline, CDR1 is SGHVS and CDR2 is FQNEAQ. Trimming cost V 1 base and J 3 bases; bases outside gene matches: 6. Separate cDNA molecules each had unique molecular identifiers attached to them. In TCRdb, the 5' RACE reads were re-called with MiXCR into one record per CDR3 protein. The sample lists about 68,000 distinct CDR3 sequences, 12% seen once, with approximately 1.6% in the top ten. This clonotype was detected ten times or more. Its antigen is as yet unknown. The chain joins TRBV7-8 to TRBJ2-2; 9 nucleotides align to TRBD1. Sequencing was carried out using whole blood. This receptor was obtained from an adult who was a healthcare worker with PCR-confirmed SARS-CoV-2 infection or an uninfected control (not recorded which). The chain's CDR3 is CASSLVVGTGYTGELFF. The CDR3 DNA reads as TGTGCCAGCAGCTTAGTTGTTGGGACAGGGTACACCGGGGAGCTGTTTTTT.